Listed below are T cell receptor beta chains from one sample, sequenced in a study of cytomegalovirus exposure and HLA in healthy donors. Assay used: immunoSEQ multiplex PCR; TCRdb lists only in-frame clones, some missing. The data show approximately 110,000 clones, 65% seen once. Sequencing was performed on PBMCs. The receptors were gathered from a man in his thirties or forties in good health and CMV-seropositive. Both conserved end residues are part of each CDR3.

TRBV27 CASRDRQGREKLFF
TRBV13 CASSPGLAGAMEETQYF
TRBV9 CASSPHPNSPGDEQYF
TRBV5-1 CASSLGFPGAVSTDTQYF
TRBV7-2 CASSSLSGGYYGYTF
TRBV10-3 CAAQGEDEKLFF
TRBV19 CASTQGGTGVNSPLHF
TRBV5-1 CAVRVGTGEDEQYF
TRBV19 CASSISRVSYEQYF
TRBV6-6 CASIDRGPTEAFF
TRBV5-6 CASSPGGGGIQYF
TRBV2 CASSDDRAEETQYF
TRBV5-1 CASAWDNSYEQYF